This TCR beta chain was identified during a study of T cells after yellow fever vaccination. Study information: It was SMART-Seq v4 Ultra Low Input that prepared the fractions with low cell numbers. Study results and caveats: Only a small proportion of the clonotypes turned up in both the CD4 and the CD8 compartments, likely arising from convergent recombination. Although the secondary response was weaker, it peaked faster, at day 5 versus 15. Contamination by abundant bulk-population clonotypes could be present in FACS-sorted repertoires.

The germline V gene encodes CDR1 SEHNR and CDR2 FQNEAQ (reference sequence). The CDR3 loop spans 13 amino acids. Trimming cost V 0 bases and J 5 bases, with 7 bases left between them. To note about this clonotype: Its target is unknown.

TCRdb itself ran the 5' RACE reads through MiXCR, one entry per CDR3 protein. The table has 300,000 to 400,000 distinct CDR3 sequences, roughly 8.4% seen once. This clonotype was sampled from a man aged 18 to 29 who received the YFV17D yellow fever vaccine. The specimen comprised PBMCs, sampled about 49 days after the first yellow fever vaccination. This rearrangement joins TRBV7-9 to TRBJ1-1; D unresolved. In DNA form, the CDR3 reads TGTGCCAGCAGCTTAGCGGGGAGAACTGAAGCTTTCTTT. Encoded protein: CASSLAGRTEAFF.